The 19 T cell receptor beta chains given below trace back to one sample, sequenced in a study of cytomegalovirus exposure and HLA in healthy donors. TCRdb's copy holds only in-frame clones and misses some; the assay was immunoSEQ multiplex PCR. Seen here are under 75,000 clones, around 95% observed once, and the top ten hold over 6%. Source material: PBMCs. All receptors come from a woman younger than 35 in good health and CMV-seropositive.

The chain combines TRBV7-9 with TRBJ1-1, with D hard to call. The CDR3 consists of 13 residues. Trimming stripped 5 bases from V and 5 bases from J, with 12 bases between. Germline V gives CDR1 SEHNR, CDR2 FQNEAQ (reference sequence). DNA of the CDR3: TGTGCCAGCAGCCGCTTCGAACGGACTGAAGCTTTCTTT. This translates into CASSRFERTEAFF. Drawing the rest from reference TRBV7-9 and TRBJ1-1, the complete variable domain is DTGVSQNPRHKITKRGQNVTFRCDPISEHNRLYWYRQTLGQGPEFLTYFQNEAQLEKSRLLSDRFSAERPKGSFSTLEIQRTEQGDSAMYLCASSRFERTEAFFGQGTRLTVV.

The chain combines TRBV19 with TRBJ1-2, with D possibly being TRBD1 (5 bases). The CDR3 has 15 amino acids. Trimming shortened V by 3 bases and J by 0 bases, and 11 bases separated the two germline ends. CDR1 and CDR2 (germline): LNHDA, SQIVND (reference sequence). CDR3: CASSIQGPANYGYTF. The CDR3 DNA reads TGTGCCAGTAGTATTCAGGGCCCCGCTAACTATGGCTACACCTTC.

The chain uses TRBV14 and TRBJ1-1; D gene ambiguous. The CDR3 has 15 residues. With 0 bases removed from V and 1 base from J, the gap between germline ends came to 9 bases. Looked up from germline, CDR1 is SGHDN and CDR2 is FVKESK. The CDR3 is CASSQEMAGNTEAFF. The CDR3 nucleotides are TGTGCCAGCAGCCAAGAAATGGCAGGGAACACTGAAGCTTTCTTT.

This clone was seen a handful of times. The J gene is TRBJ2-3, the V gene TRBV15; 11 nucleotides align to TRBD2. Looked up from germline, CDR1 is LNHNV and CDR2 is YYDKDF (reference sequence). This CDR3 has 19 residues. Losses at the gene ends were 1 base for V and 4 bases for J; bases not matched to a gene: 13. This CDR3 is CATSRVSGGANPFADTQYF. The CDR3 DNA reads TGTGCCACCAGCAGAGTTAGCGGGGGGGCAAATCCTTTTGCAGATACGCAGTATTTT.

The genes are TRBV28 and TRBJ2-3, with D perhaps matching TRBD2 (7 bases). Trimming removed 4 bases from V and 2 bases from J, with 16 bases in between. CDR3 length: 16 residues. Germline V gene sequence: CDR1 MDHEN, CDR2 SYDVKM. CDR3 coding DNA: TGTGCCAGCAGTTCTGCAGGGGAGGGGGTCACAGATACGCAGTATTTT. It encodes CASSSAGEGVTDTQYF.

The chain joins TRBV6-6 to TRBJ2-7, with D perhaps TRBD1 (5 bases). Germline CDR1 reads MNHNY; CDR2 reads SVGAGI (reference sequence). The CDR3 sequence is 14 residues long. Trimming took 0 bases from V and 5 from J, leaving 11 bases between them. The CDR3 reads CASSYSQGIDEQYF. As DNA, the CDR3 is TGTGCCAGCAGTTACTCCCAGGGTATCGACGAGCAGTACTTC.

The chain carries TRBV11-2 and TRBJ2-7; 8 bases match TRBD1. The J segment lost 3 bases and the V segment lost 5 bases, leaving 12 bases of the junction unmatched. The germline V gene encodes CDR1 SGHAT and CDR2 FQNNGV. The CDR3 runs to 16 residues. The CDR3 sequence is CASSIAPRGRIYEQYF. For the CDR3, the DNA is TGTGCCAGCAGCATAGCCCCCAGGGGGCGCATCTACGAGCAGTACTTC. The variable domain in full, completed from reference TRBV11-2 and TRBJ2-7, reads EAGVAQSPRYKIIEKRQSVAFWCNPISGHATLYWYQQILGQGPKLLIQFQNNGVVDDSQLPKDRFSAERLKGVDSTLKIQPAKLEDSAVYLCASSIAPRGRIYEQYFGPGTRLTVT.

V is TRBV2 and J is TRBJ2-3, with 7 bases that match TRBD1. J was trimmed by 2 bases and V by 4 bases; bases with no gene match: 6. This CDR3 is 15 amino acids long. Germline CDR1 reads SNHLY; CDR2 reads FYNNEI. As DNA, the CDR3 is TGTGCCAGCAGTGCGTCTGGGACAGACACAGATACGCAGTATTTT. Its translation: CASSASGTDTDTQYF.

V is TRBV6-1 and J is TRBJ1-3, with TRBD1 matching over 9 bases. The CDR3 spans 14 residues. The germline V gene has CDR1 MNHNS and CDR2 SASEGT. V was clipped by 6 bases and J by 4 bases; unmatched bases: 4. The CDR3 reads CASRGTGPGNTIYF. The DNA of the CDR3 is TGTGCCAGCAGGGGGACAGGGCCCGGAAACACCATATATTTT.

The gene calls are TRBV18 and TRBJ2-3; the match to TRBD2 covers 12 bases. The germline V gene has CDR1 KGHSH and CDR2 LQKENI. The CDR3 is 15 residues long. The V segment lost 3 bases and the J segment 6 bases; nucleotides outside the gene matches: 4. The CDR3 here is CASSPTSGSADTQYF. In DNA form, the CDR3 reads TGTGCCAGCTCACCGACTAGCGGGAGTGCGGATACGCAGTATTTT.

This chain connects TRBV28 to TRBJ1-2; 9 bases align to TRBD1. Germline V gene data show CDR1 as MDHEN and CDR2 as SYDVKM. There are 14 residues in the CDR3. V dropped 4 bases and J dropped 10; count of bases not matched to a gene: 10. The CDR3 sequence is CASSSTGGAFIYTF. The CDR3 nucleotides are TGTGCCAGCAGTTCAACAGGGGGCGCTTTTATCTACACCTTC.

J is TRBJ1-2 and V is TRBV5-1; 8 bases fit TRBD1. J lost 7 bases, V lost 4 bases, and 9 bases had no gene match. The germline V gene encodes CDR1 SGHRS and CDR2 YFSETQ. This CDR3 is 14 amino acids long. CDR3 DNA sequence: TGCGCCAGCAGCCTGGACAGGGAACGGGGTGGCTACACCTTC. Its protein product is CASSLDRERGGYTF.

CDR3 residues: CASSYSGEAFF. Written as DNA, the CDR3 is TGTGCCAGCAGTTATTCCGGTGAAGCTTTCTTT. V and J are TRBV6-5 and TRBJ1-1; D call uncertain. Germline-derived CDR1 and CDR2 are MNHEY and SVGAGI. V lost 3 bases and J 7 bases, leaving 6 bases between the germline ends. The CDR3 has 11 residues.

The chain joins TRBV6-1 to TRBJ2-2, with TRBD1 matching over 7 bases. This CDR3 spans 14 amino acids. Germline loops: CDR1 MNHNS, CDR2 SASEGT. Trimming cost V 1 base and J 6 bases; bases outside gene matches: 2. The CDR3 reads CASSEGRGSGELFF. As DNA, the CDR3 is TGTGCCAGCAGTGAAGGCAGGGGGTCCGGGGAGCTGTTTTTT.

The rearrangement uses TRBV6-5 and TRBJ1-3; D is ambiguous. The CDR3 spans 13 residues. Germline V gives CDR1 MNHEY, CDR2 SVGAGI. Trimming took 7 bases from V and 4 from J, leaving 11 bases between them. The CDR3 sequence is CASKRGSGNTIYF. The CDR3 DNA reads TGTGCCAGCAAGAGAGGGTCCGGAAACACCATATATTTT.

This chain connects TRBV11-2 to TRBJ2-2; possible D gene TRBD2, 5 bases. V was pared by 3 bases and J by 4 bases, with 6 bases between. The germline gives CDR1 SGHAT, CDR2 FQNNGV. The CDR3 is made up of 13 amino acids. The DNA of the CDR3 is TGTGCCAGCAGCTTCCGGGGCACCGGGGAGCTGTTTTTT. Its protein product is CASSFRGTGELFF.

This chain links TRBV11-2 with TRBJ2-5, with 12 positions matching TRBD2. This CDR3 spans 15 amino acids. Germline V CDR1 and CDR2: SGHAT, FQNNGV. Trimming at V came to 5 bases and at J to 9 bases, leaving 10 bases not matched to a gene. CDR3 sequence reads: CASSVGTSGRGAQYF. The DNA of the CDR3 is TGTGCCAGCAGCGTTGGGACTAGCGGGCGAGGGGCCCAGTACTTC.

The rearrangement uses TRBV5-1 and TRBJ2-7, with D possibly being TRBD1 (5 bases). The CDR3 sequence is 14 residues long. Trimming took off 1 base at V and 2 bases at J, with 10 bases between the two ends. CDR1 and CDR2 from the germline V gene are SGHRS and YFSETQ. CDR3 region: CASSLRQGTYEQYF. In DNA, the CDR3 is TGCGCCAGCAGCTTGAGGCAGGGCACCTACGAGCAGTACTTC.

CDR3 loop: CAIKGGGASYEQYF. Here the CDR3 DNA reads TGTGCCATCAAAGGGGGGGGCGCCTCCTACGAGCAGTACTTC. The J gene is TRBJ2-7, the V gene TRBV10-3; possible D gene TRBD2, 7 bases. CDR1 is ENHRY, CDR2 SYGVKD, per germline. CDR3 size: 14 residues. The ends were cut back, 7 bases at V and 0 bases at J, with 13 bases in the middle.